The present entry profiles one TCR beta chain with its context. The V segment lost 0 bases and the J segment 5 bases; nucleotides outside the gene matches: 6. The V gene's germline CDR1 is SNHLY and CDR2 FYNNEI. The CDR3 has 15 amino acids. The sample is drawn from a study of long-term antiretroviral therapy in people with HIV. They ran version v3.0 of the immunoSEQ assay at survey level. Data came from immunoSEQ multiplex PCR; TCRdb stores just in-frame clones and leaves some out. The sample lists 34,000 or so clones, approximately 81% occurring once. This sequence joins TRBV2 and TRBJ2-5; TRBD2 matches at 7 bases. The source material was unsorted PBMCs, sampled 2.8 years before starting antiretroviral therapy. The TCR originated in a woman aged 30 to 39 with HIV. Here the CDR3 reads CASSEARGDAETQYF. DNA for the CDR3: TGTGCCAGCAGTGAAGCCCGGGGGGATGCGGAGACCCAGTACTTC.